This T cell receptor beta chain is from a study of shared clonotypes between healthy human individuals. Replicate PCRs run on sorted subsets employed roughly 190 ng DNA, 25,000 to 35,000 T cell genomes. This table comes from immunoSEQ multiplex PCR, and its TCRdb copy is limited to in-frame clones, with some not included. The repertoire holds over a million clones, with 95% to 99% as singletons. The germline gives CDR1 SGHRS, CDR2 YFSETQ. The CDR3 length is 16 residues. V dropped 3 bases and J dropped 1 base, with 16 bases sitting between them. Concerning this clone itself: Its antigen is unknown.

Study-level findings and limits: The low donor count limited represented genetic and exposure-history diversity. Compared with clonotypes that all four donors shared, non-shared clonotypes had lower generation probabilities.

The V call is TRBV5-1, the J call TRBJ1-1; possible D gene TRBD1, 5 bases. Specimen: naive CD4+ T cells sorted from blood. Indicated subset: CD45RA+ positively selected. This clonotype was obtained from a man younger than 45 in good health. CDR3 sequence: CASSSLGTRENTEAFF. In DNA, the CDR3 is TGCGCCAGCAGCTCCCTGGGGACTAGGGAGAACACTGAAGCTTTCTTT.